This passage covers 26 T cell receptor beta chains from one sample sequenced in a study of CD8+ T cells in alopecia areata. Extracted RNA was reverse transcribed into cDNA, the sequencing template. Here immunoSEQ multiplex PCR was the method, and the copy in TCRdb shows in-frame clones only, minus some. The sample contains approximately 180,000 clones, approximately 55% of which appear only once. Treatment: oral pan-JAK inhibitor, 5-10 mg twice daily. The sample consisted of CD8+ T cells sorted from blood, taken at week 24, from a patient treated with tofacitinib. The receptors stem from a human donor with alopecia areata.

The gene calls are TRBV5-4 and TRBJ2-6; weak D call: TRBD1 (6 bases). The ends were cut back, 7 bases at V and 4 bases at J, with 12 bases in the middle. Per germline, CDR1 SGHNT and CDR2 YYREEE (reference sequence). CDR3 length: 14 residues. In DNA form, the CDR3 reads TGTGCCAGCTCAGAGGGGGTCGGGGCCAACGTCCTGACTTTC. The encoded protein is CASSEGVGANVLTF.

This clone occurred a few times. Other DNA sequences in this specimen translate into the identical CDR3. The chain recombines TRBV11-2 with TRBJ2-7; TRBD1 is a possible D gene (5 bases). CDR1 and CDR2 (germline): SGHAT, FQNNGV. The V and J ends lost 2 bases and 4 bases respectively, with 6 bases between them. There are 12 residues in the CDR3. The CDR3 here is CASSLQGYEQYF. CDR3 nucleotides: TGTGCCAGCAGCTTACAGGGATACGAGCAGTACTTC.

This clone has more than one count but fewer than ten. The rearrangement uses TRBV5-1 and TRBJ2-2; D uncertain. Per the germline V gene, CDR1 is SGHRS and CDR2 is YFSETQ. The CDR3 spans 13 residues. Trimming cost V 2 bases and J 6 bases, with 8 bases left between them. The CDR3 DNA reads TGCGCCAGCAGCTTCAGCTTTTCCGGGGAGCTGTTTTTT. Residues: CASSFSFSGELFF.

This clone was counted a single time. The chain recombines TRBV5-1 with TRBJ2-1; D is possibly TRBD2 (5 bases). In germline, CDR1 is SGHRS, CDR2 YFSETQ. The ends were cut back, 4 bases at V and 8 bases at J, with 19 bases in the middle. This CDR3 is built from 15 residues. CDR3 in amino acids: CASSPGWKDNDEQFF. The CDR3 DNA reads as TGCGCCAGCAGCCCGGGGTGGAAAGATAACGATGAGCAGTTCTTC.

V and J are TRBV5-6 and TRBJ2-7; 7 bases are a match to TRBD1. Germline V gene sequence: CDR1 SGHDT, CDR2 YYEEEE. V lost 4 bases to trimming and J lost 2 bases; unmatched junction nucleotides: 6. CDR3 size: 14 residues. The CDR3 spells CASSEGTAAYEQYF. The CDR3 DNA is TGTGCCAGCAGCGAAGGGACAGCTGCCTACGAGCAGTACTTC.

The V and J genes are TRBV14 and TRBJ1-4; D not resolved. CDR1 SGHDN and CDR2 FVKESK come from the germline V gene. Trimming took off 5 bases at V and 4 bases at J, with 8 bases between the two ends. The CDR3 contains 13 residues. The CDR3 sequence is CASSLSSNEKLFF. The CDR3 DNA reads TGTGCCAGCAGCTTATCAAGTAATGAAAAACTGTTTTTT.

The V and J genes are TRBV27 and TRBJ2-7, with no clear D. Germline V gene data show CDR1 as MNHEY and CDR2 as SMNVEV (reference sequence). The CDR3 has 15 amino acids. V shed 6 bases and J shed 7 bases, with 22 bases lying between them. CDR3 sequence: CASSMHVKDPAEQYF. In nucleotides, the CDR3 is TGTGCCAGCAGCATGCATGTTAAGGACCCGGCAGAGCAGTACTTC.

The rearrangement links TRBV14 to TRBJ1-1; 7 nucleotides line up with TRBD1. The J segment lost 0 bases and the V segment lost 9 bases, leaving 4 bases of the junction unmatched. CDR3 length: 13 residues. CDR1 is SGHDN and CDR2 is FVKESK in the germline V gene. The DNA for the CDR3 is TGTGCCAGTAAGGACAGGATGAACACTGAAGCTTTCTTT. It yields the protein CASKDRMNTEAFF. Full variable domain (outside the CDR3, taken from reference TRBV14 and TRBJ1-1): EAGVTQFPSHSVIEKGQTVTLRCDPISGHDNLYWYRRVMGKEIKFLLHFVKESKQDESGMPNNRFLAERTGGTYSTLKVQPAELEDSGVYFCASKDRMNTEAFFGQGTRLTVV.

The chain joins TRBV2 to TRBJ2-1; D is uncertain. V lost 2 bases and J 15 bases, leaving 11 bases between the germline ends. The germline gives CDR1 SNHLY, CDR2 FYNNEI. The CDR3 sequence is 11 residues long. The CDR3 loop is CASSERKGVFF. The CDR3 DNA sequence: TGTGCCAGCAGTGAACGGAAGGGCGTGTTCTTC. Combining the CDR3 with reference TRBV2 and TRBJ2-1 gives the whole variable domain EPEVTQTPSHQVTQMGQEVILRCVPISNHLYFYWYRQILGQKVEFLVSFYNNEISEKSEIFDDQFSVERPDGSNFTLKIRSTKLEDSAMYFCASSERKGVFFGPGTRLTVL.

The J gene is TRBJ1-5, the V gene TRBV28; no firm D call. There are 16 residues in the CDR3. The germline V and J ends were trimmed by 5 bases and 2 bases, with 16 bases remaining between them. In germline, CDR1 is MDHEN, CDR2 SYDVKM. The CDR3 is CASSERGIVGNQPQHF. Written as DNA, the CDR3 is TGTGCCAGCAGTGAACGCGGGATTGTCGGCAATCAGCCCCAGCATTTT.

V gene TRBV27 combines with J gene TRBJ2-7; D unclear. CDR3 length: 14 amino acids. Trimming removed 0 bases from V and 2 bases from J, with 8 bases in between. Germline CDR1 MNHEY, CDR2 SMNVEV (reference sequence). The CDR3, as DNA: TGTGCCAGCAGTTTATCGGGGTCTGCCTACGAGCAGTACTTC. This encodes CASSLSGSAYEQYF.

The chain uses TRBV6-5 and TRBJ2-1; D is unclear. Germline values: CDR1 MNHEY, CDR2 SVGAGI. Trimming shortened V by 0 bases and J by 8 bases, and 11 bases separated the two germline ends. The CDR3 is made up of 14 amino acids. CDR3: CASSYSNGVDEQFF. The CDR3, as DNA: TGTGCCAGCAGTTACTCGAATGGGGTTGATGAGCAGTTCTTC.

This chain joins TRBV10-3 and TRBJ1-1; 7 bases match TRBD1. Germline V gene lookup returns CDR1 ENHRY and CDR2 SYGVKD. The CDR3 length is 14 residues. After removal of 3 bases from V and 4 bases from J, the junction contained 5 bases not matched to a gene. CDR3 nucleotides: TGTGCCATCAGTGATGTTGCAGGGGGCACTGAAGCTTTCTTT. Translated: CAISDVAGGTEAFF.

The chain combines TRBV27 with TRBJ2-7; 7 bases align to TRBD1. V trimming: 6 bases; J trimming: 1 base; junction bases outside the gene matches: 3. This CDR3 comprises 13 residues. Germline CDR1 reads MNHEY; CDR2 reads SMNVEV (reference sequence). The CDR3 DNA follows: TGTGCCAGCAGCCCGGGACAGTCCTACGAGCAGTACTTC. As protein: CASSPGQSYEQYF.

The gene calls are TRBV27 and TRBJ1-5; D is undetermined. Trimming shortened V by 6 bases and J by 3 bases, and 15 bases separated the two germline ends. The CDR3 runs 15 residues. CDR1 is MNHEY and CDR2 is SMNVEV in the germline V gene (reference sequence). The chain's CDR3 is CASRPRGGDNQPQHF. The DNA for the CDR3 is TGTGCCAGCAGACCCCGAGGCGGAGACAATCAGCCCCAGCATTTT.

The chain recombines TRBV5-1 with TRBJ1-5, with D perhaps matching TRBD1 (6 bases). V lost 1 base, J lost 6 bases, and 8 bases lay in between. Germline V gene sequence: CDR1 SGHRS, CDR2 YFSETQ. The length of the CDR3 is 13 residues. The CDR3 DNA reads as TGCGCCAGCAGCTTGACAGGGAGTCAGCCCCAGCATTTT. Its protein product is CASSLTGSQPQHF.

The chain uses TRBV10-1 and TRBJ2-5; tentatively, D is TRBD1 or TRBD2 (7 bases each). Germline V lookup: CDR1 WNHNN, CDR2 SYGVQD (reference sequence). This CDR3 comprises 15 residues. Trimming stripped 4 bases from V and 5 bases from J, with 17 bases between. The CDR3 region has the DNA TGCGCCAGCAGTGTCGGGGAGGGGGCCGAGGAGACCCAGTACTTC. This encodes CASSVGEGAEETQYF.

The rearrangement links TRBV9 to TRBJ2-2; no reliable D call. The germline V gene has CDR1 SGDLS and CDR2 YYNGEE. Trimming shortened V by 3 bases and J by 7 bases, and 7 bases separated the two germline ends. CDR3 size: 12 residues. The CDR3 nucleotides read TGTGCCAGCAGCGCGCTCGGCGGGGAGCTGTTTTTT. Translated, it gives CASSALGGELFF.

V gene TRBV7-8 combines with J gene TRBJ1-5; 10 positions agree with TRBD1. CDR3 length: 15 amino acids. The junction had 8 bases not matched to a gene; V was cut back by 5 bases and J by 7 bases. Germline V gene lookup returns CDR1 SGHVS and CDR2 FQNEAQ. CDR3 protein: CASSGGTGDRQPQHF. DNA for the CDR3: TGTGCCAGCAGCGGGGGGACAGGGGATCGGCAGCCCCAGCATTTT. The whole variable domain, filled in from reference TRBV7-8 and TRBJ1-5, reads GAGVSQSPRYKVAKRGQDVALRCDPISGHVSLFWYQQALGQGPEFLTYFQNEAQLDKSGLPSDRFFAERPEGSVSTLKIQRTQQEDSAVYLCASSGGTGDRQPQHFGDGTRLSIL.

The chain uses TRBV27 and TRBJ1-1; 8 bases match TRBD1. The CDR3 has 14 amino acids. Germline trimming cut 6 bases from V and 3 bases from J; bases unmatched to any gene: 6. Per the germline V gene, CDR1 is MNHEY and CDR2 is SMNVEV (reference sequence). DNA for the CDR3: TGTGCCAGCAGAGTACAGGGGGGGGACACTGAAGCTTTCTTT. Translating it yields CASRVQGGDTEAFF.

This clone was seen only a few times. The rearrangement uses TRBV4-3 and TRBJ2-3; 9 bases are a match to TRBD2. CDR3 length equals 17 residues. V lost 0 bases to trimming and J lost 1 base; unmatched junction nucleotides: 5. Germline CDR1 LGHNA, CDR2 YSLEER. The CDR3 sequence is CASSQDRASGGTDTQYF. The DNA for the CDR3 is TGCGCCAGCAGCCAAGATCGGGCTAGCGGGGGCACAGATACGCAGTATTTT.

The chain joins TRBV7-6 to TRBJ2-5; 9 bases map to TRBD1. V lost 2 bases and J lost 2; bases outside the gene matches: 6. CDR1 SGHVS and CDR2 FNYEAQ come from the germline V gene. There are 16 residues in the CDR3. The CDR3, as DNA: TGTGCCAGCAGCTTAATTGGGGACAGGGCGCAAGAGACCCAGTACTTC. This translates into CASSLIGDRAQETQYF.

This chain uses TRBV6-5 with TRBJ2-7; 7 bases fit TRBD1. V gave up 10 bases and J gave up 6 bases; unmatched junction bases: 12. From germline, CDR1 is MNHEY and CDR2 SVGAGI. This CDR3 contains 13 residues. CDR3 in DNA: TGTGCCATTGACAGGGACACAGTTGCCGAGCAGTACTTC. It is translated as CAIDRDTVAEQYF.

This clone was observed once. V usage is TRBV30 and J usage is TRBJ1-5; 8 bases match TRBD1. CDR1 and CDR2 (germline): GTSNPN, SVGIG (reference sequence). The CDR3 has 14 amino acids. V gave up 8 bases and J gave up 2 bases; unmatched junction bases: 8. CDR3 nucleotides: TGTGCCCTACAACACAGGGGGGGCAATCAGCCCCAGCATTTT. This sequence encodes CALQHRGGNQPQHF.

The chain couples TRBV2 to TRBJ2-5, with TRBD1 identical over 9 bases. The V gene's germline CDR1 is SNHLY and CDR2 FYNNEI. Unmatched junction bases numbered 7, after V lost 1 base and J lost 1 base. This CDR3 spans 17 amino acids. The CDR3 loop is CASSEEPEDRGQETQYF. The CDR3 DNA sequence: TGTGCCAGCAGTGAAGAACCGGAGGACAGGGGCCAAGAGACCCAGTACTTC.

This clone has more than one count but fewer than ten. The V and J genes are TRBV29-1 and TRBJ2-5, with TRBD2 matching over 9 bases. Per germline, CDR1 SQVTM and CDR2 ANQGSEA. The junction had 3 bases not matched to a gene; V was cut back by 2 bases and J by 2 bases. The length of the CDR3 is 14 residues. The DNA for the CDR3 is TGCAGCGTTGAACCAGCGGGGGGACAAGAGACCCAGTACTTC. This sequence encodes CSVEPAGGQETQYF. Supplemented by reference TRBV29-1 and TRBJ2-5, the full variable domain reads SAVISQKPSRDICQRGTSLTIQCQVDSQVTMMFWYRQQPGQSLTLIATANQGSEATYESGFVIDKFPISRPNLTFSTLTVSNMSPEDSSIYLCSVEPAGGQETQYFGPGTRLLVL.